This entry is about one T cell receptor beta chain. What it binds is unknown. V was cut by 6 bases and J by 11 bases, with 13 bases left in between. The CDR3 consists of 10 residues. The germline V gene encodes CDR1 DFQATT and CDR2 SNEGSKA (reference sequence). The PCR contained 60 Vbeta and 13 Jbeta primers. The data were produced by immunoSEQ multiplex PCR, yet TCRdb's version contains in-frame clones alone and is incomplete. This table holds about 120,000 clones. This entry is derived from a study of cytomegalovirus exposure and HLA in healthy donors. Broader study findings: In an earlier analysis, in under 700 donors, most V segments appeared productive either ~87% or ~30% of the time. V- and J-gene trimming in TCR beta was tied to a missense DCLRE1C variant by an analysis performed later. Later on, an analysis found that several of the most significant clusters appeared to be linked to common viral pathogens, which included parvovirus B19.

The sample consisted of PBMCs. V usage is TRBV20-1 and J usage is TRBJ1-1, with D possibly matching TRBD1 (5 bases). The clonotype comes from a man aged 25-45 years in good health and CMV-seronegative. CDR3 region: CSAAGQRAFF. Written as DNA, the CDR3 is TGCAGTGCAGCTGGACAACGGGCTTTCTTT.